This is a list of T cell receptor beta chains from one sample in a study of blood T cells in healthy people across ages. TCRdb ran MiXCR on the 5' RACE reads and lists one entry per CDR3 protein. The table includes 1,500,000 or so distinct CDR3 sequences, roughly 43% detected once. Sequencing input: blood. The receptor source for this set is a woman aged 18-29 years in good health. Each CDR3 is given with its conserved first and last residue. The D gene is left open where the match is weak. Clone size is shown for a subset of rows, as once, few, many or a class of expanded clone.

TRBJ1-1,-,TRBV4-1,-,TGCGTCAGCAGCCCCCGGGACCTAACCATGAACACTGAAGCTTTCTTT,CVSSPRDLTMNTEAFF
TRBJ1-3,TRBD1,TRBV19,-,TGTGCCAGTAGTATACTTCCGACAGGGGCAAGTGGAAACACCATATATTTT,CASSILPTGASGNTIYF
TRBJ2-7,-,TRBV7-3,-,TGTGCCAGCAGCCTTGACCGGTACGACAATGAGCAGTACTTC,CASSLDRYDNEQYF
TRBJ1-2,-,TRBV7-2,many,TGTGCCAGCAGGAGGGCCTTAAGCTATGGCTACACCTTC,CASRRALSYGYTF
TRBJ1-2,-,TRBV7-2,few,TGTGCCAGCAGCTCCGGACGCTTAGTGGGCTACACCTTC,CASSSGRLVGYTF
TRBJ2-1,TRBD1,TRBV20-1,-,TGCAGTGCTATCCGGGACAGACGTAGGGATGAGCAGTTCTTC,CSAIRDRRRDEQFF
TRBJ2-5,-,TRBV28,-,TGTGCCAGCAGTTTCAGTCCTCTGGGGTACTTC,CASSFSPLGYF
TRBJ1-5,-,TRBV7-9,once,TGTGCCAGCAGCTTCCTCGGCCCCAATCAGCCCCAGCATTTT,CASSFLGPNQPQHF
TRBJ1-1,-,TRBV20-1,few,TGCAGTGCTAGAGATCGTTCGTACAGCCACACCTTAAACTCAATGAACACTGAAGCTTTCTTT,CSARDRSYSHTLNSMNTEAFF
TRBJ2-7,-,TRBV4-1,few,TGCGCCAGCAGCGCGACCCCCCCGGGAGTCTACGAGCAGTACTTC,CASSATPPGVYEQYF
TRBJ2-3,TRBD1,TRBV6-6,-,TGTGCCAGCAGTTACCTGACAGGGGTAGAAACAGATACGCAGTATTTT,CASSYLTGVETDTQYF
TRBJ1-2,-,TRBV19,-,TGTGCCAGTACCGTAGACAGCCTTGAGGGCTACACCTTC,CASTVDSLEGYTF
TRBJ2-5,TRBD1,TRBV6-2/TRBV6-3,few,TGTGCCAGCAGTCCCACCCGGGACAGGCAGTACTTC,CASSPTRDRQYF
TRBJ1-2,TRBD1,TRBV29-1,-,TGCAGCGTTGAAGATGGAGACAGGGACTATGGCTACACCTTC,CSVEDGDRDYGYTF
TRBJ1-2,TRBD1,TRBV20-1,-,TGCAGTGCTAGGAGGGACAGGGTAACTAACTATGGCTACACCTTC,CSARRDRVTNYGYTF
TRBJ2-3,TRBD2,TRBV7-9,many,TGTGCCAGCTCCGGGGGGACTACTAGCACAGATACGCAGTATTTT,CASSGGTTSTDTQYF
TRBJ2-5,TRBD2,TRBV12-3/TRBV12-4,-,TGTGCCAGCAGTTGGCTAGCGGGGGATCCCGAGACCCAGTACTTC,CASSWLAGDPETQYF
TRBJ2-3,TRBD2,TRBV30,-,TGTGCCGGGACTAGCGGCACAGATACGCAGTATTTT,CAGTSGTDTQYF
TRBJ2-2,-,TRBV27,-,TGTGCCAGCAGTACCAGACTAAACACCGGGGAGCTGTTTTTT,CASSTRLNTGELFF
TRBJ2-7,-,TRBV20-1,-,TGCAGTGCGCCAATAAGCTCCTACAATGAGCAGTACTTC,CSAPISSYNEQYF
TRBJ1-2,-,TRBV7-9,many,TGTGCCAGCAGCTTAGTGGGGGACTATGGCTACACCTTC,CASSLVGDYGYTF
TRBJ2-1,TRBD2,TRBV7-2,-,TGCGCCAGCAGCTCGGCCAGACTAGCGGGAGGCGCTGAGACCCAGTTCTTC,CASSSARLAGGAETQFF
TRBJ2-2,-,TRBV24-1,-,TGTGCCACCAGTGATTTCTCTCGGATGAACACCGGGGAGCTGTTTTTT,CATSDFSRMNTGELFF
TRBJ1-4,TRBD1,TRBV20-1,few,TGCAGTGCTAGAGATAAAGGACAGGGGGCCGAAAAACTGTTTTTT,CSARDKGQGAEKLFF
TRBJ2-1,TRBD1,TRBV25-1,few,TGTGCCAGCGATGGACAGGGATTGTTCTTC,CASDGQGLFF
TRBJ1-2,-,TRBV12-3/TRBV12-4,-,TGTGCCAGCAGCCCAAGCGACAGGACACGACTCTATGGCTACACCTTC,CASSPSDRTRLYGYTF
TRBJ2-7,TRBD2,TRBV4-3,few,TGCGCCAGCAGCCAGGATTTAGCGGGCCCCCAGAACGAGCAGTACTTC,CASSQDLAGPQNEQYF
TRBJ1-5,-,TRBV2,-,TGTGCCAGCAGTGAAGCCCTAGCGAGCAATCAGCCCCAGCATTTT,CASSEALASNQPQHF
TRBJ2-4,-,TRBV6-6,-,TGTGCCAGCAGTATCGGACGTGAGGGTCGCAAAAACATTCAGTACTTC,CASSIGREGRKNIQYF
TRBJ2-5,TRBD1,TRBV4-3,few,TGCGCCAGCAGCCCACACCCCTGGACAGGGAACAACAATGAGCAGTACTTC,CASSPHPWTGNNNEQYF
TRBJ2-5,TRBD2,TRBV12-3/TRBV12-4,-,TGTGCCAGCAGTTTACAAACTAGCGGGAGGGCCGTGTACTTC,CASSLQTSGRAVYF
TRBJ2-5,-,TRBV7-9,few,TGTGCCAGCAGCCCCGGGAAGAAGACCCAGTACTTC,CASSPGKKTQYF
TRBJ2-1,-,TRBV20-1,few,TGCAGTGCTAGAGAGTCGCTTGGCTCCTACAATGAGCAGTTCTTC,CSARESLGSYNEQFF
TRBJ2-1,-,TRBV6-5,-,TGTGCCAGCAGCCGCTGGGGCAATGAGCAGTTCTTC,CASSRWGNEQFF
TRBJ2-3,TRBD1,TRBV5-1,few,TGCGCCAGCAGCTTTGACAGGGGGCTTGATACGCAGTATTTT,CASSFDRGLDTQYF
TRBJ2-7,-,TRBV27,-,TGTGCCAGCAGTTCCGGCCTCACAGTCGAGCAGTACTTC,CASSSGLTVEQYF
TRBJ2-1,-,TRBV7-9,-,TGTGCCAGCAGATCCCCCGGTGGTGGTGAGCAGTTCTTC,CASRSPGGGEQFF
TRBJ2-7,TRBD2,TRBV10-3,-,TGTGCCATCAGTGAGAGGTTAGCGGGCTTCCACGAGCAGTACTTC,CAISERLAGFHEQYF
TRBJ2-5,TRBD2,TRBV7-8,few,TGTGCCAGCAGCTTAGGAGGGACTAGCGGGGGGATGGAGACCCAGTACTTC,CASSLGGTSGGMETQYF
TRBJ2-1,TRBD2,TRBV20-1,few,TGCAGTGCCCCATCTCTGACTAGCGGGGGATCCTCGGAGGTTGAGCAGTTCTTC,CSAPSLTSGGSSEVEQFF
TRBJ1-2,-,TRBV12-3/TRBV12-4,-,TGTGCCAGCAGTTCCAGCCGTGGCTATGGCTACACCTTC,CASSSSRGYGYTF
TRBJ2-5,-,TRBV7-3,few,TGTGCCAGCAGCTCGCTGGGCCCCCCCTACAATGAGCAGTACTTC,CASSSLGPPYNEQYF
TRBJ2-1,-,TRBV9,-,TGTGCCAGCAGCGTGACTCGAGGCGCCTACAATGAGCAGTTCTTC,CASSVTRGAYNEQFF
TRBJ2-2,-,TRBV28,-,TGTGCCAGCAGTTTATTTGGAGGAGCGAACACCGGGGAGCTGTTTTTT,CASSLFGGANTGELFF
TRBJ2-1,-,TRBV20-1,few,TGCAGTGCGCAGACTAGATACCATGAGCAGTTCTTC,CSAQTRYHEQFF
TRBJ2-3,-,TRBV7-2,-,TGTGCCAGCAGCGTCCTAGATACGCAGTATTTT,CASSVLDTQYF
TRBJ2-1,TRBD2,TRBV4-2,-,TGTGCCAGCAGCCAAGCACGCGGGAGTTACTCCTACAATGAGCAGTTCTTC,CASSQARGSYSYNEQFF
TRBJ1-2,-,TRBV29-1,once,TGCAGCGTTGACAAGAAACCCGGGACGGGGAGGTATGGCTACACCTTC,CSVDKKPGTGRYGYTF